Here is one T cell receptor beta chain with its context. The data were taken from a study of blood T cell repertoires in COVID-19. Study-level background: PBMCs, B-cell-depleted T cells, or T cells were the source of the cDNA or gDNA that made up the material.

V trimming: 3 bases; J trimming: 5 bases; junction bases outside the gene matches: 13. The CDR3 sequence is 16 residues long. Germline V CDR1 and CDR2: SGHDT, YYEEEE. Assay used: immunoSEQ multiplex PCR; TCRdb lists only in-frame clones, some missing. The sample lists 300,000 to 350,000 clones; around nine tenths were seen once. The sample consisted of peripheral blood. The chain joins TRBV5-6 to TRBJ1-1; 7 positions match TRBD1. The origin of this receptor is a woman in her 70s with COVID-19, enrolled during active disease. This CDR3 reads CASSSQPRAGGTEAFF. The CDR3 nucleotides read TGTGCCAGCAGCTCGCAACCTCGGGCAGGGGGGACTGAAGCTTTCTTT.